Listed here are 13 T cell receptor beta chains from one sample, sequenced in a study of shared clonotypes between healthy human individuals. Clones were read by immunoSEQ multiplex PCR, and TCRdb kept only the in-frame ones, dropping some. Among fewer than 1.8 million clones listed, 97% to 99% were seen once. The sample taken for sequencing was naive CD4+ T cells sorted from blood. The subset is: CD45RA+ positively selected. Every receptor here comes from a man aged 25-40 years in good health.

The chain has TRBV7-2 and TRBJ2-3; D gene unclear. CDR1 is SGHTA, CDR2 FQGNSA, per germline. V lost 0 bases and J lost 6, with 10 bases in between. The CDR3 covers 14 residues. CDR3 nucleotide sequence: TGTGCCAGCAGCTTAGCGCATGTACAGGATACGCAGTATTTT. This translates into CASSLAHVQDTQYF.

The V call is TRBV11-3, the J call TRBJ2-3; 9 bases line up with TRBD2. Per germline, CDR1 SGHNT and CDR2 YENEEA. The length of the CDR3 is 16 residues. V lost 5 bases to trimming and J lost 2 bases; unmatched junction nucleotides: 8. This CDR3 is CASSPKAGGNTDTQYF. CDR3 nucleotide sequence: TGTGCCAGCAGCCCCAAAGCGGGAGGTAACACAGATACGCAGTATTTT.

The chain is built from TRBV9 and TRBJ2-7; tentatively, D is TRBD2 (6 bases). The V and J ends lost 1 base and 6 bases respectively, with 11 bases between them. This CDR3 is built from 13 residues. The germline CDR1 and CDR2 sequences are SGDLS and YYNGEE. The CDR3 sequence is CASSVPSGGEQYF. For the CDR3, the DNA is TGTGCCAGCAGCGTACCTTCCGGGGGCGAGCAGTACTTC.

The J gene is TRBJ2-1, the V gene TRBV5-5; 11 bases are a match to TRBD2. The CDR3 is made up of 20 amino acids. The germline gives CDR1 SGHKS, CDR2 YYEKEE (reference sequence). V was clipped by 1 base and J by 0 bases; unmatched bases: 12. The CDR3 protein is CASSLNRASGRSRSYNEQFF. CDR3 coding DNA: TGTGCCAGCAGCTTGAACAGGGCTAGCGGGAGGTCGCGCTCCTACAATGAGCAGTTCTTC.

The chain uses TRBV11-2 and TRBJ1-1; TRBD1 matches at 7 bases. Trimming cost V 5 bases and J 4 bases; bases outside gene matches: 7. The CDR3 has 14 amino acids. Per germline, CDR1 SGHAT and CDR2 FQNNGV. CDR3 coding DNA: TGTGCCAGCAGCCGTGACAGGGTTAGCACTGAAGCTTTCTTT. Its protein is CASSRDRVSTEAFF.

A note on this clone: Other DNA variants within this sample encode the same CDR3. The CDR3 spells CATSKGLGYEQYF. CDR3 bases: TGTGCCACCAGCAAAGGACTAGGGTACGAGCAGTACTTC. The chain combines TRBV15 with TRBJ2-7; TRBD2 matches 7 bases. The germline CDR1 and CDR2 sequences are LNHNV and YYDKDF (reference sequence). The CDR3 sequence is 13 residues long. With 4 bases clipped from V and 4 bases from J, the junction kept 4 bases outside the gene matches.

The chain uses TRBV9 and TRBJ2-1; weak D call: TRBD2 (5 bases). CDR3 length: 15 residues. V lost 3 bases, J lost 8 bases, and 18 bases lay in between. Looked up from germline, CDR1 is SGDLS and CDR2 is YYNGEE. CDR3 amino acids: CASSAARELYYEQFF. As DNA, the CDR3 is TGTGCCAGCAGCGCTGCCCGGGAACTATACTATGAGCAGTTCTTC.

This chain links TRBV2 with TRBJ2-3; D may be TRBD1 (5 bases). V was clipped by 3 bases and J by 4 bases, with 20 bases between them. The germline gives CDR1 SNHLY, CDR2 FYNNEI. CDR3 length: 17 residues. Here the CDR3 DNA reads TGTGCCAGCAGTGACCTTGGCCGTAGACAGTCAGCAGATACGCAGTATTTT. This translates into CASSDLGRRQSADTQYF.

The rearrangement links TRBV28 to TRBJ1-2; TRBD1 matches 10 bases. The CDR3 length is 12 residues. Germline-derived CDR1 and CDR2 are MDHEN and SYDVKM. Trimming removed 6 bases from V and 8 bases from J; junction bases left unmatched: 3. The CDR3 spells CASRTGGLGYTF. Here the CDR3 DNA reads TGTGCCAGCAGGACAGGGGGCCTCGGCTACACCTTC.

V is TRBV5-4 and J is TRBJ2-7; D not resolved. Trimming removed 6 bases from V and 3 bases from J, with 7 bases in between. CDR3 length: 11 residues. Looked up from germline, CDR1 is SGHNT and CDR2 is YYREEE (reference sequence). CDR3 in amino acids: CASNGYYEQYF. In DNA, the CDR3 is TGTGCCAGCAATGGTTACTACGAGCAGTACTTC.

This rearrangement joins TRBV7-6 to TRBJ2-1, with D perhaps given as TRBD1 or TRBD2 (6 bases each). The CDR3 sequence is 13 residues long. The V gene lost 0 bases and the J gene lost 15 bases, with 15 bases spanning the gap. The germline gives CDR1 SGHVS, CDR2 FNYEAQ. For the CDR3, the DNA is TGTGCCAGCAGCTTAGCGGGGGGCGAGTATCCGTTCTTC. Protein product: CASSLAGGEYPFF.

The CDR3 reads CASSGLAGVGETQYF. The CDR3 coding sequence is TGTGCCAGCAGCGGACTAGCGGGAGTCGGTGAGACCCAGTACTTC. The gene calls are TRBV27 and TRBJ2-5; 13 nucleotides agree with TRBD2. The trim removed 6 bases at V and 5 bases at J, leaving 6 bases unmatched. CDR1 is MNHEY and CDR2 is SMNVEV in the germline V gene (reference sequence). CDR3 length equals 15 residues.

The rearrangement joins TRBV19 to TRBJ1-1; no reliable D call. Germline V gene data show CDR1 as LNHDA and CDR2 as SQIVND (reference sequence). V was cut by 7 bases and J by 4 bases, with 13 bases left in between. This CDR3 region has 13 residues. The CDR3 DNA reads as TGTGCCAGTACCTCAACCCGGGGCACTGAAGCTTTCTTT. This gives the protein CASTSTRGTEAFF. Supplemented by reference TRBV19 and TRBJ1-1, the full variable domain reads DGGITQSPKYLFRKEGQNVTLSCEQNLNHDAMYWYRQDPGQGLRLIYYSQIVNDFQKGDIAEGYSVSREKKESFPLTVTSAQKNPTAFYLCASTSTRGTEAFFGQGTRLTVV.